The clone carrying this T cell receptor (beta chain) was recorded a few times. Its specificity is not known. PCR used 60 Vbeta primers and 13 Jbeta primers. In the original processing: Unique TCR beta chains totaled about 73 million in a later count, with some 10 million of them shared. Profiling relied on immunoSEQ multiplex PCR, and the TCRdb table lists in-frame clones only, not all of them. The V and J calls and clone size come from that table; D and trimming were worked out from the DNA. The data show nearly 110,000 clones, around 75% seen once. The ends were cut back, 6 bases at V and 0 bases at J, with 8 bases in the middle. Germline V CDR1 and CDR2: SNHLY, FYNNEI. The CDR3 runs 13 residues. This record comes from a study of cytomegalovirus exposure and HLA in healthy donors. Across the study: Earlier, 110 million or so unique TCR beta sequences were recovered from approximately 200 million T cells by an analysis.

Study results and caveats: Common viral pathogens seemed to be connected with several of the most significant clusters, according to a later analysis. In the analysis, some V segments, TRBV6-2 and TRBV6-3 included, were excluded as indistinguishable.

The sequence derives from a male donor in good health and CMV-seropositive. The source material was PBMCs. The chain combines TRBV2 with TRBJ1-1; D remains ambiguous. DNA of the CDR3: TGTGCCAGCAGGCCTACGATGAACACTGAAGCTTTCTTT. Protein sequence: CASRPTMNTEAFF.